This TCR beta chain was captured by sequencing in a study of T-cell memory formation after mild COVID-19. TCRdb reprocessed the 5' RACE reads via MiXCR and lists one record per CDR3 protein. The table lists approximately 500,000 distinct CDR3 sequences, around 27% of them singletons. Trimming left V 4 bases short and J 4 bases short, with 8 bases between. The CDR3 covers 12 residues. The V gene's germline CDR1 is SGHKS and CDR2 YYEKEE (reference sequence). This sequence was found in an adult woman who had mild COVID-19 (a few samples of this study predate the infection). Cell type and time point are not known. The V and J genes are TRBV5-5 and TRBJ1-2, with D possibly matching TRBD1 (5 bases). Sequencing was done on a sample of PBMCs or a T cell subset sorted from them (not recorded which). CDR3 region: CASSPGVYGYTF. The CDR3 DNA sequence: TGTGCCAGCAGCCCGGGGGTCTATGGCTACACCTTC.